This T cell receptor (beta chain) was captured by sequencing in a study of technical replicates of blood from a handful of donors. Per the germline V gene, CDR1 is LNHDA and CDR2 is SQIVND (reference sequence). V was shortened by 6 bases and J by 4 bases, with 18 bases between the two germline ends. The CDR3 has 16 amino acids. Repertoires were generated with immunoSEQ multiplex PCR, while TCRdb's copy carries only in-frame clones and drops some. This sample carries about 80,000 clones, about 97% of them seen once, and the ten largest clones take approximately 0.18%. Sequenced: T cells isolated from PBMCs. The sequence derives from a human donor in good health. The V call is TRBV19, the J call TRBJ2-2; tentative D call: TRBD1 (5 bases). DNA of the CDR3: TGTGCCAGTAGCGGATTTGGTGGGGCAGGCACCGGGGAGCTGTTTTTT. This encodes CASSGFGGAGTGELFF.